This T cell receptor (beta chain) was sequenced during a study of CD8 T cells in ankylosing spondylitis. As the method for making TCR beta libraries, quantitative 5'-RACE with molecular barcodes was used. TCRdb re-called the 5' RACE reads through MiXCR, storing one row per CDR3 protein. The sample holds 150,000 to 200,000 distinct CDR3 sequences, about 32% seen once. Study-level points and caveats: Made up of fewer than 10 highly homologous variants, a TCR beta motif appeared characteristic of ankylosing spondylitis blood.

Details on this clonotype: The antigen remains unidentified.

The TCR comes from a male donor with ankylosing spondylitis. Sequences were obtained from synovial fluid, either unsorted or a sorted T cell fraction (not recorded which).

In nucleotides, the CDR3 is TGTGCCAGCAGCGTAGTGGAGCGGGAGGGCCACTACGAGCAGTACTTC. This codes for CASSVVEREGHYEQYF. The V and J genes are TRBV9 and TRBJ2-7; 10 bases agree with TRBD2. The junction had 6 bases not matched to a gene; V was cut back by 0 bases and J by 3 bases. Germline lookup yields CDR1 SGDLS and CDR2 YYNGEE. The CDR3 runs 16 residues.